This T cell receptor (beta chain) was recovered during a study of T cell responses to AZD1222 COVID-19 vaccine. This table comes from immunoSEQ multiplex PCR, and its TCRdb copy is limited to in-frame clones, with some not included. Counted here are roughly 170,000 clones, about 90% occurring once; the ten biggest clones make up approximately 0.49%. The TCR sequence derives from an adult in good health. The sample here was peripheral blood, taken on day 0 of AZD1222 vaccination.

The CDR3 region is CASSNQETQYF. In nucleotides, the CDR3 is TGTGCCAGCAGTAATCAAGAGACCCAGTACTTC. The chain joins TRBV2 to TRBJ2-5; no clear D. V was clipped by 5 bases and J by 2 bases, with 3 bases between them. The CDR3 is 11 residues long. Germline V CDR1 and CDR2: SNHLY, FYNNEI. Complete variable domain (other parts from reference TRBV2 and TRBJ2-5): EPEVTQTPSHQVTQMGQEVILRCVPISNHLYFYWYRQILGQKVEFLVSFYNNEISEKSEIFDDQFSVERPDGSNFTLKIRSTKLEDSAMYFCASSNQETQYFGPGTRLLVL.